Each of the 9 T cell receptor beta chains below was sequenced from the same sample in a study of radiotherapy plus CTLA-4 blockade in lung cancer. Using immunoSEQ multiplex PCR, the repertoire was profiled, and TCRdb retains in-frame clones only, with some absent. Among 25,000 to 35,000 clones listed, around four fifths were seen once. This specimen consisted of peripheral blood, obtained from a patient treated with radiotherapy plus ipilimumab. These receptors came from a human donor with non-small cell lung cancer who had stable disease on radiotherapy plus ipilimumab.

The chain joins TRBV5-5 to TRBJ1-1; no reliable D call. The ends were cut back, 2 bases at V and 0 bases at J, with 14 bases in the middle. CDR1 is SGHKS and CDR2 is YYEKEE in the germline V gene (reference sequence). The CDR3 covers 16 residues. CDR3 sequence reads: CASSLSVSPVNTEAFF. In nucleotides, the CDR3 is TGTGCCAGCAGCTTATCAGTCTCCCCCGTGAACACTGAAGCTTTCTTT. The variable domain in full, completed from reference TRBV5-5 and TRBJ1-1, reads DAGVTQSPTHLIKTRGQQVTLRCSPISGHKSVSWYQQVLGQGPQFIFQYYEKEERGRGNFPDRFSARQFPNYSSELNVNALLLGDSALYLCASSLSVSPVNTEAFFGQGTRLTVV.

The chain carries TRBV6-5 and TRBJ2-2; D is undetermined. V dropped 0 bases and J dropped 2 bases, with 1 base sitting between them. This CDR3 has 13 residues. Germline CDR1 and CDR2: MNHEY and SVGAGI. The CDR3: CASSYSNTGELFF. DNA for the CDR3: TGTGCCAGCAGTTACTCAAACACCGGGGAGCTGTTTTTT.

This clone was recorded a few times. The genes are TRBV6-4 and TRBJ2-7; D perhaps matches TRBD2 (7 bases). The CDR3 totals 16 residues. Germline CDR1 is MRHNA and CDR2 is SNTAGT. The V and J ends lost 7 bases and 6 bases respectively, with 25 bases between them. The CDR3 DNA reads as TGTGCCAGCAACAACCAAGGGGGGGCACGGACGTGCGAGCAGTACGTC. As protein: CASNNQGGARTCEQYV.

The chain carries TRBV9 and TRBJ2-7, with TRBD2 matching 10 bases. Germline assignment: CDR1 SGDLS and CDR2 YYNGEE. J lost 2 bases, V lost 0 bases, and 2 bases had no gene match. The CDR3 totals 15 residues. Here the CDR3 DNA reads TGTGCCAGCAGCGTAGGGACTAGCGGCCCCTACGAGCAGTACTTC. This gives the protein CASSVGTSGPYEQYF.

The chain uses TRBV7-6 and TRBJ1-5; tentative D call: TRBD1 (6 bases). Per the germline V gene, CDR1 is SGHVS and CDR2 is FNYEAQ. V lost 5 bases and J lost 5, with 10 bases in between. The CDR3 sequence is 13 residues long. Here the CDR3 DNA reads TGTGCCAGCAGCCAGGACAGAGATCAGCCCCAGCATTTT. Protein product: CASSQDRDQPQHF.

The rearrangement joins TRBV5-6 to TRBJ2-3; D remains ambiguous. The CDR3 spans 12 residues. The V and J ends lost 0 bases and 7 bases respectively, with 6 bases between them. The germline gives CDR1 SGHDT, CDR2 YYEEEE. The CDR3 sequence is CASSLDSHTQYF. DNA of the CDR3: TGTGCCAGCAGCTTGGATTCACATACGCAGTATTTT.

This chain uses TRBV18 with TRBJ2-1; the match to TRBD1 covers 8 bases. The CDR3 is 19 amino acids. After removal of 3 bases from V and 1 base from J, the junction contained 14 bases not matched to a gene. Germline CDR1 KGHSH, CDR2 LQKENI. The CDR3 coding sequence is TGTGCCAGCTCACCTCTCGGACCCGGGACAGGAGGGTCCTACAATGAGCAGTTCTTC. As protein: CASSPLGPGTGGSYNEQFF.

This sequence joins TRBV9 and TRBJ1-1, with D possibly being TRBD1 (5 bases). Trimming removed 5 bases from V and 5 bases from J, with 10 bases in between. The CDR3 covers 12 residues. Per germline, CDR1 SGDLS and CDR2 YYNGEE. The CDR3 here is CASSRGGTEAFF. The CDR3 bases are TGTGCCAGCAGTAGGGGAGGAACTGAAGCTTTCTTT.

This chain joins TRBV9 and TRBJ2-1; D gene ambiguous. CDR3 size: 12 residues. Germline V gene data show CDR1 as SGDLS and CDR2 as YYNGEE. V was cut by 2 bases and J by 4 bases, with 4 bases left in between. For the CDR3, the DNA is TGTGCCAGCAGCGTGGGTTACAATGAGCAGTTCTTC. This gives the protein CASSVGYNEQFF.